A few counts support the clone carrying this T cell receptor (beta chain). These data belong to a study of T cells in Graves' hyperthyroidism and ophthalmopathy. Germline values: CDR1 MGHRA, CDR2 YSYEKL. After removal of 4 bases from V and 3 bases from J, the junction contained 10 bases not matched to a gene. The CDR3 covers 17 residues. Template material for amplifying TCR beta CDR3 regions consisted of RNA transcripts. HTBI primers were employed in a first-round RT-PCR of the TCR CDR3. MiXCR, applied by TCRdb to the multiplex PCR reads, yields one record per CDR3 protein. Of around 600,000 distinct CDR3 sequences in the sample, over 12% were seen once.

Sequencing input: blood. The gene calls are TRBV4-1 and TRBJ2-1, with 9 bases that match TRBD1. The sequence was obtained from a woman aged 18 to 35 with Graves' ophthalmopathy. CDR3 bases: TGCGCCAGCAGCCCGTATCGTCGGACAGGGGACTACAATGAGCAGTTCTTC. Protein: CASSPYRRTGDYNEQFF.